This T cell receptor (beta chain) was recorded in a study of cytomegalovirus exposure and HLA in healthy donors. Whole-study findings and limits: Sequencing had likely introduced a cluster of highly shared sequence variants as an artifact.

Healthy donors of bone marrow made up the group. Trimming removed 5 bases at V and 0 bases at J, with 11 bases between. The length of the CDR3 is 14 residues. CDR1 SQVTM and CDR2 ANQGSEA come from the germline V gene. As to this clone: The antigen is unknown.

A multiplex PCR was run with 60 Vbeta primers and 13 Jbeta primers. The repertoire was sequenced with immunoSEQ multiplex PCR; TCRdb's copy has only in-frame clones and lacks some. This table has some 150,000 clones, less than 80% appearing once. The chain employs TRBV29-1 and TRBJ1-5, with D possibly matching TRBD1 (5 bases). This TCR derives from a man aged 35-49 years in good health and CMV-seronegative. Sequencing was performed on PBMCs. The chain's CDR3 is CSVTQGYSNQPQHF. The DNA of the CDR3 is TGCAGCGTTACGCAGGGTTATAGCAATCAGCCCCAGCATTTT.